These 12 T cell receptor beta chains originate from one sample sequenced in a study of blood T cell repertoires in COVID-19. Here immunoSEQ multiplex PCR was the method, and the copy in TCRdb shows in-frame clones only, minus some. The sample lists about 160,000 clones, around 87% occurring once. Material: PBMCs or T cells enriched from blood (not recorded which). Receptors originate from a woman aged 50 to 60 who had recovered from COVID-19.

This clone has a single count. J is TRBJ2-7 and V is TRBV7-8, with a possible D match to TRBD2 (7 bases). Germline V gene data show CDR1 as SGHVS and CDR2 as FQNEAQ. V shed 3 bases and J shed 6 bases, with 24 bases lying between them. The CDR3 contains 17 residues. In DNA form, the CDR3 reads TGTGCCAGCAGCTTTTACCGGGACGCCGAGAGGGGGGGCGAGCAGTACTTC. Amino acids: CASSFYRDAERGGEQYF.

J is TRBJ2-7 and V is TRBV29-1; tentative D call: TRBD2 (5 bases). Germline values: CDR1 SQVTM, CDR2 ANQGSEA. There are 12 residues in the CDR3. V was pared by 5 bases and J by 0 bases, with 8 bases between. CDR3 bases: TGCAGCGTTACGGGAACCTCCTACGAGCAGTACTTC. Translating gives CSVTGTSYEQYF.

The CDR3 is CASSVSGASSGNTIYF. The DNA for the CDR3 is TGTGCCAGCAGCGTTTCAGGGGCGAGCTCTGGAAACACCATATATTTT. V usage is TRBV9 and J usage is TRBJ1-3; D possibly corresponds to TRBD1 (6 bases). Per the germline V gene, CDR1 is SGDLS and CDR2 is YYNGEE. The CDR3 sequence is 16 residues long. V was trimmed by 2 bases and J by 0 bases, leaving 12 bases between them.

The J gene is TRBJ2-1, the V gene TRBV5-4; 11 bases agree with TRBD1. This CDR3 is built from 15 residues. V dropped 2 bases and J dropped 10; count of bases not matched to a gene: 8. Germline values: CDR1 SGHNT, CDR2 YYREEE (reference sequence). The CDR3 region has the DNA TGTGCCAGCAGCTTTGGACAGGGGGCTTTAGGCGAGCAGTTCTTC. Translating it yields CASSFGQGALGEQFF.

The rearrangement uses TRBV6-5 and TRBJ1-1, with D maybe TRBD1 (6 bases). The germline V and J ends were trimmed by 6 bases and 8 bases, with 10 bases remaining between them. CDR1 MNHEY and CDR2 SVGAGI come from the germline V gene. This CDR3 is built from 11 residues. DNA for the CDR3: TGTGCCAGCAGGACCGGGACAGAAGCTTTCTTT. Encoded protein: CASRTGTEAFF.

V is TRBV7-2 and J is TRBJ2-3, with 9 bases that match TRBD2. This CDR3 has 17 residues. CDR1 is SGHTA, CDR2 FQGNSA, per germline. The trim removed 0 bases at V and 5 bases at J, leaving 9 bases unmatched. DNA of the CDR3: TGTGCCAGCAGCTTAGCGCTTGCGGGGGGGCATGTAGATACGCAGTATTTT. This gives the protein CASSLALAGGHVDTQYF.

CDR3: CASLDSNEQYF. As DNA, the CDR3 is TGTGCCAGCCTGGACAGTAACGAGCAGTACTTC. The chain recombines TRBV6-5 with TRBJ2-7, with a possible D match to TRBD1 (6 bases). This CDR3 is built from 11 residues. Germline CDR1 and CDR2: MNHEY and SVGAGI. V lost 8 bases, J lost 5 bases, and 10 bases lay in between.

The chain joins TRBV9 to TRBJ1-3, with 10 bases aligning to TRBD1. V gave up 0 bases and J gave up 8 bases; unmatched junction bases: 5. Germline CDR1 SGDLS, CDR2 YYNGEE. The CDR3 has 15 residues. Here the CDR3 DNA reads TGTGCCAGCAGCGTAGAACGGGACAGGGGATACACCATATATTTT. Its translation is CASSVERDRGYTIYF.

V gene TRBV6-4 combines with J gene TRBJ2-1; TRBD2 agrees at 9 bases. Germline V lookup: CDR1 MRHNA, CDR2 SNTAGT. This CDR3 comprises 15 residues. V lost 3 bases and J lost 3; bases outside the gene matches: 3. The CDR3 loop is CASSDFSGGYNEQFF. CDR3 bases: TGTGCCAGCAGTGATTTTAGCGGGGGCTACAATGAGCAGTTCTTC.

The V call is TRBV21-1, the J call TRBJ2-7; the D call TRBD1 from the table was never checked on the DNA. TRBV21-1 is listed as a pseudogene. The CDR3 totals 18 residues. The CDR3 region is CASSKGSPGGRSSYEQYF. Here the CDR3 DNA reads TGTGCCAGCAGCAAAGGATCACCAGGGGGTAGGAGCTCCTACGAGCAGTACTTC.

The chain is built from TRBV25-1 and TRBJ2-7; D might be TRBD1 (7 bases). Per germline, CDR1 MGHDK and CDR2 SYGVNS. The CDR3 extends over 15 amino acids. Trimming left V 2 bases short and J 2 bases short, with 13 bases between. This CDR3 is CASSEQGGSPYEQYF. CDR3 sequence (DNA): TGTGCCAGCAGTGAACAGGGGGGCTCTCCCTACGAGCAGTACTTC.

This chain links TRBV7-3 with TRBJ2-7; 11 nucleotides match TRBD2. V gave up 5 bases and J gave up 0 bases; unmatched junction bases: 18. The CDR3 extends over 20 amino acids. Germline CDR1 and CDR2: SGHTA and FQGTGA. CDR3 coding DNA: TGTGCCAGCAGCCCTCGGGACAGTAATAGCGGGGGGGACAACTCCTACGAGCAGTACTTC. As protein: CASSPRDSNSGGDNSYEQYF.